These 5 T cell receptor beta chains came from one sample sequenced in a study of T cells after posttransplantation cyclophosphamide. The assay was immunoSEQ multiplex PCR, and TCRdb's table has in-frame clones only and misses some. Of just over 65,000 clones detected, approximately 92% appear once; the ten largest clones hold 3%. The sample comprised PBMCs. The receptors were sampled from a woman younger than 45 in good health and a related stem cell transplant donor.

In nucleotides, the CDR3 is TGCAGCGTTGAAGACGCTAGCGGGGGTCATTTCGAGCAGTACTTC. It is translated as CSVEDASGGHFEQYF. The J gene is TRBJ2-5, the V gene TRBV29-1; 10 positions agree with TRBD2. The DNA end is a closer match to TRBJ2-7, so the J assignment may be wrong. The CDR3 covers 15 residues. Per germline, CDR1 SQVTM and CDR2 ANQGSEA.

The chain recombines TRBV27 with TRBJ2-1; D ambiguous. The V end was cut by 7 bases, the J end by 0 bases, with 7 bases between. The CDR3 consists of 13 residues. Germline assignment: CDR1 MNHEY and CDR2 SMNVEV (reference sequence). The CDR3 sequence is CASTGYSYNEQFF. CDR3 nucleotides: TGTGCCAGCACAGGATACTCCTACAATGAGCAGTTCTTC.

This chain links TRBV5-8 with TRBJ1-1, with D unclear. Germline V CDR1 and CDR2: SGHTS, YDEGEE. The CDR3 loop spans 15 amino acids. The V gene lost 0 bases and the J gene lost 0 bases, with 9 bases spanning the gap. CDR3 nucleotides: TGTGCCAGCAGCTTGGTGGAAGTCGTGAACACTGAAGCTTTCTTT. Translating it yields CASSLVEVVNTEAFF.

CDR3 loop: CAIRRGLAGDRATYEQYF. CDR3 nucleotide sequence: TGTGCCATCAGAAGAGGACTAGCGGGGGACCGAGCCACCTACGAGCAGTACTTC. The rearrangement links TRBV10-3 to TRBJ2-7; 13 positions match TRBD2. The CDR3 is 18 amino acids. Germline values: CDR1 ENHRY, CDR2 SYGVKD. Losses at the gene ends were 6 bases for V and 2 bases for J; bases not matched to a gene: 13.

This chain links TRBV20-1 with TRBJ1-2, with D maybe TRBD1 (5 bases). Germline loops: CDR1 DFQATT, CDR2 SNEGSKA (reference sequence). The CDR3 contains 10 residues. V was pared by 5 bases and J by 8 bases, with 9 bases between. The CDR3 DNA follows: TGCAGTGCTCGACAGAACGGCTACACCTTC. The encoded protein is CSARQNGYTF.